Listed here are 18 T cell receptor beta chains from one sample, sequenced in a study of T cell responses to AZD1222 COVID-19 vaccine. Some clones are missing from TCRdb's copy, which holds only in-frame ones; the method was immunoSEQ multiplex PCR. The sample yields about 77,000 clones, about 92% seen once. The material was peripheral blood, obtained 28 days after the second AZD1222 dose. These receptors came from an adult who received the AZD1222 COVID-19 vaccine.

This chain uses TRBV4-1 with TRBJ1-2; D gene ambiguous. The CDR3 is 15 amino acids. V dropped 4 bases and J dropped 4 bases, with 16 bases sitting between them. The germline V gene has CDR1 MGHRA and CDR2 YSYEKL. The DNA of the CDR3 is TGCGCCAGCAGCCGCTCCGTTCAGTTTCCCTATGGCTACACCTTC. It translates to CASSRSVQFPYGYTF.

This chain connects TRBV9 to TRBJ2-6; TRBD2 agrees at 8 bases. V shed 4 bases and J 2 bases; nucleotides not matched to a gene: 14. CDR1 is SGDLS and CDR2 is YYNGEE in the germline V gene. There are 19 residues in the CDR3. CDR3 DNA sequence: TGTGCCAGCAGCCCATCAGCGGGAGTTCTCATGGCTGGGGCCAACGTCCTGACTTTC. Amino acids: CASSPSAGVLMAGANVLTF.

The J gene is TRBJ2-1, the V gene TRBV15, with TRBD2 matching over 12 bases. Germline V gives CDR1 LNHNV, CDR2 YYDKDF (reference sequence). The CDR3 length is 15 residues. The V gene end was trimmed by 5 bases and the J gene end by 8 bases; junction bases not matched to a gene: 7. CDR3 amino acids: CATSVRTSGIYEQFF. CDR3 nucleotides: TGTGCCACCAGCGTTCGGACTAGCGGGATATATGAGCAGTTCTTC.

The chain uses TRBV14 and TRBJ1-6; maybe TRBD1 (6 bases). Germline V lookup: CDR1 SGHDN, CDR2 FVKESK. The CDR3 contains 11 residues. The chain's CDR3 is CAGAEVSPLHF. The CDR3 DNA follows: TGTGCGGGGGCGGAGGTTTCACCCCTCCACTTT.

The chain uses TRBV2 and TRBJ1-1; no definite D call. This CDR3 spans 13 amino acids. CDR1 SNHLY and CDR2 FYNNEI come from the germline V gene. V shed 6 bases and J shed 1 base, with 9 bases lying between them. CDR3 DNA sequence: TGTGCCAGCAGAATACAGCAGAACACTGAAGCTTTCTTT. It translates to CASRIQQNTEAFF. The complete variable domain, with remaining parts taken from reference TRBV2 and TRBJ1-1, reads EPEVTQTPSHQVTQMGQEVILRCVPISNHLYFYWYRQILGQKVEFLVSFYNNEISEKSEIFDDQFSVERPDGSNFTLKIRSTKLEDSAMYFCASRIQQNTEAFFGQGTRLTVV.

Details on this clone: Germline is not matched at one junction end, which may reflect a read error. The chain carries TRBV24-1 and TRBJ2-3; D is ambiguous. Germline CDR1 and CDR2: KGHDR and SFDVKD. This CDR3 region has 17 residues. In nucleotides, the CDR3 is TGTGCCACCAGTGATTTGCGGGCATTCCAGAGCATAGATACGCAGTATTTT. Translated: CATSDLRAFQSIDTQYF.

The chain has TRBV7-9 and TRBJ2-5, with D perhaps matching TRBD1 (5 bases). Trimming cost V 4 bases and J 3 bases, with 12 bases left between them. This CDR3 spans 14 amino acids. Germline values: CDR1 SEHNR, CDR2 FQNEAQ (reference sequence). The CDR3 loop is CASSSPLGEETQYF. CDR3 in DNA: TGTGCCAGCAGCTCTCCTCTAGGGGAAGAGACCCAGTACTTC.

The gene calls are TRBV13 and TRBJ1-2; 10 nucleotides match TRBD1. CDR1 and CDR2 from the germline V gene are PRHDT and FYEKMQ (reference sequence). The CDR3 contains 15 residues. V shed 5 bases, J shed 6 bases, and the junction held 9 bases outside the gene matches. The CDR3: CASSLYWTGGDGYTF. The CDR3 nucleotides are TGTGCCAGCAGCCTGTACTGGACAGGGGGGGATGGCTACACCTTC. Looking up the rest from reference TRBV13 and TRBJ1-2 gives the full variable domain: AAGVIQSPRHLIKEKRETATLKCYPIPRHDTVYWYQQGPGQDPQFLISFYEKMQSDKGSIPDRFSAQQFSDYHSELNMSSLELGDSALYFCASSLYWTGGDGYTFGSGTRLTVV.

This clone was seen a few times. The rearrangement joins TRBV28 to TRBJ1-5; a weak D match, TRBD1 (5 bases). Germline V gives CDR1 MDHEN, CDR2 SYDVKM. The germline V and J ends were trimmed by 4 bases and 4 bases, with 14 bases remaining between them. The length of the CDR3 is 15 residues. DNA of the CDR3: TGTGCCAGCAGTTCCGTAACAGGTTATAATCAGCCCCAGCATTTT. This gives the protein CASSSVTGYNQPQHF.

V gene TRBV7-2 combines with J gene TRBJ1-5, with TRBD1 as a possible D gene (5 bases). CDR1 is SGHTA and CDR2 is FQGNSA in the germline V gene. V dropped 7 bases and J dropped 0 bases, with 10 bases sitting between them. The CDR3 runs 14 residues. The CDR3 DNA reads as TGTGCCAGCACTCGGACAAATAGCAATCAGCCCCAGCATTTT. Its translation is CASTRTNSNQPQHF.

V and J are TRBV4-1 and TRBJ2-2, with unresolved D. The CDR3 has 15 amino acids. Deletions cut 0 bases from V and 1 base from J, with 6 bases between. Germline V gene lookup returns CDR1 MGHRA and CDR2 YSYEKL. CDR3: CASSQESGNTGELFF. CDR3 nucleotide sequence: TGCGCCAGCAGCCAAGAGTCCGGGAACACCGGGGAGCTGTTTTTT.

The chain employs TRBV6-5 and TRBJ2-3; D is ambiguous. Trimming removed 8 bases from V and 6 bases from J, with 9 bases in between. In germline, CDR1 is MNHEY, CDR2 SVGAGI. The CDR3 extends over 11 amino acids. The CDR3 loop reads CASGSYDTQYF. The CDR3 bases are TGTGCCAGCGGTTCCTACGATACGCAGTATTTT.

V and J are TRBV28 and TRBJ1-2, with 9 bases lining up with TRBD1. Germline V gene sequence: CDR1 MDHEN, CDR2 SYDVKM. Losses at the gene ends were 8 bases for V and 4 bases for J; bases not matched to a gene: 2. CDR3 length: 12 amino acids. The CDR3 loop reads CASGTGIYGYTF. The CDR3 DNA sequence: TGTGCCAGCGGGACAGGGATCTATGGCTACACCTTC.

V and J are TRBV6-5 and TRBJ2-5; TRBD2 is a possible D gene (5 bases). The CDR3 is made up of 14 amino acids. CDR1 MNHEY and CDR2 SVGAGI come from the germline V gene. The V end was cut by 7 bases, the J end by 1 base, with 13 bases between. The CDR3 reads CASMDAGFQETQYF. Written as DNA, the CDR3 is TGTGCCAGCATGGATGCGGGCTTCCAAGAGACCCAGTACTTC.

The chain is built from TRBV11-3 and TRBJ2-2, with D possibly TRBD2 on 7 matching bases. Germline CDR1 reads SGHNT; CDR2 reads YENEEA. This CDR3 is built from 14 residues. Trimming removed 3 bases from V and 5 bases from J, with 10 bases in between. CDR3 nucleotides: TGTGCCAGCAGCTTGGGGGGGCGGACCGGGGAGCTGTTTTTT. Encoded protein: CASSLGGRTGELFF.

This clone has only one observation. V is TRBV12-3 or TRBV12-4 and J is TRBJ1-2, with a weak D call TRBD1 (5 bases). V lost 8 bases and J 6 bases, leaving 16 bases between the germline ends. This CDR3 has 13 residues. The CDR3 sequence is CASGADIVNGYTF. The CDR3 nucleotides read TGTGCCAGCGGAGCGGACATCGTGAATGGCTACACCTTC.

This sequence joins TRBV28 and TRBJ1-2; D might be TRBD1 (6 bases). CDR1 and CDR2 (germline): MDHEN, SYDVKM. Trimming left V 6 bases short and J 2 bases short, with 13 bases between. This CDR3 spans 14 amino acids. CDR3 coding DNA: TGTGCCAGCAGGAGGACAGATATAAACTATGGCTACACCTTC. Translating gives CASRRTDINYGYTF.

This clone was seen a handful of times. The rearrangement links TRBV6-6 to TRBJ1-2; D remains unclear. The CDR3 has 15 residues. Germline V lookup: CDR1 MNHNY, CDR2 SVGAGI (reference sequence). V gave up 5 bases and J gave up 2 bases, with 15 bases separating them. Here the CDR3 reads CASSSRAGGNYGYTF. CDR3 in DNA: TGTGCCAGCAGTAGCCGGGCAGGAGGAAACTATGGCTACACCTTC.